The 18 T cell receptor beta chains below were found in one sample sequenced in a study of Graves' ophthalmopathy and Graves' hyperthyroidism. RNA transcripts were the template, and TCR beta CDR3 regions were amplified from them. An opening RT-PCR round employed HTBI primers and preceded a second-round multiplex PCR. TCRdb independently ran MiXCR on the multiplex PCR reads; one entry per CDR3 protein. The table lists over a million distinct CDR3 sequences, 35% to 40% of them singletons. The sequenced sample was peripheral blood or thyroid tissue (not recorded which). Receptors originate from an adult man with Graves' hyperthyroidism.

The rearrangement uses TRBV10-3 and TRBJ2-2; no firm D call. Germline-derived CDR1 and CDR2 are ENHRY and SYGVKD. The V gene lost 4 bases and the J gene lost 0 bases, with 9 bases spanning the gap. This CDR3 spans 15 amino acids. The CDR3 coding sequence is TGTGCCATCAGTGTAAGGTTGGCGAACACCGGGGAGCTGTTTTTT. As protein: CAISVRLANTGELFF.

This clonotype was seen a handful of times. This rearrangement joins TRBV6-6 to TRBJ2-1; 7 bases fit TRBD1. The germline V gene has CDR1 MNHNY and CDR2 SVGAGI (reference sequence). V shed 0 bases and J 4 bases; nucleotides not matched to a gene: 6. The CDR3 loop spans 16 amino acids. CDR3 nucleotide sequence: TGTGCCAGCAGTTACTCGGGACAGAGCCGATACAATGAGCAGTTCTTC. Protein product: CASSYSGQSRYNEQFF.

This clonotype was seen once. V is TRBV29-1 and J is TRBJ2-2; 14 bases line up with TRBD2. Germline V gene data show CDR1 as SQVTM and CDR2 as ANQGSEA. The ends lost 3 bases at V and 2 bases at J; junction bases unmatched: 2. This CDR3 is built from 16 residues. Here the CDR3 reads CSVDGTSGGNTGELFF. In nucleotides, the CDR3 is TGCAGCGTTGACGGGACTAGCGGGGGAAACACCGGGGAGCTGTTTTTT.

This clonotype was seen just once. The V call is TRBV2, the J call TRBJ2-7, with D possibly being TRBD1 (6 bases). CDR3 length equals 14 residues. With 4 bases removed from V and 0 bases from J, the gap between germline ends came to 10 bases. Per germline, CDR1 SNHLY and CDR2 FYNNEI. This chain's CDR3 is CASSGQGSSYEQYV. The CDR3, as DNA: TGTGCCAGCAGTGGTCAGGGGAGCTCCTACGAGCAGTACGTC.

This chain connects TRBV6-2 or TRBV6-3 to TRBJ1-4, with D hard to call. CDR1 and CDR2 (germline): MNHEY, SVGEGT. V dropped 5 bases and J dropped 5 bases, with 9 bases sitting between them. The CDR3 has 13 residues. CDR3 region: CASSRHPNEKLFF. The DNA for the CDR3 is TGTGCCAGCAGTCGCCACCCCAATGAAAAACTGTTTTTT.

CDR3 amino acids: CASSHSTGGVYEQYF. For the CDR3, the DNA is TGCGCCAGCAGCCATTCGACAGGGGGCGTCTACGAGCAGTACTTC. The V gene is TRBV4-3, the J gene TRBJ2-7, with 10 bases lining up with TRBD1. V gave up 3 bases and J gave up 3 bases; unmatched junction bases: 5. Germline assignment: CDR1 LGHNA and CDR2 YSLEER. The CDR3 consists of 15 residues.

This clonotype has ten or more counts. The V call is TRBV6-1, the J call TRBJ1-4; tentatively, D is TRBD1 (5 bases). Per the germline V gene, CDR1 is MNHNS and CDR2 is SASEGT. This CDR3 comprises 14 residues. V lost 4 bases, J lost 10 bases, and 16 bases lay in between. CDR3 nucleotides: TGTGCCAGCAGTGGACCAGGGCTTTCAGGAAAACTGTTTTTT. Protein product: CASSGPGLSGKLFF.

This clonotype showed up many times. The chain's CDR3 is CSVGQQTNTEAFF. CDR3 nucleotide sequence: TGCAGCGTTGGGCAGCAAACCAACACTGAAGCTTTCTTT. J is TRBJ1-1 and V is TRBV29-1; unclear D gene. Germline assignment: CDR1 SQVTM and CDR2 ANQGSEA. The CDR3 spans 13 residues. V lost 4 bases, J lost 2 bases, and 11 bases lay in between.

The V gene is TRBV5-1, the J gene TRBJ2-7; TRBD2 matches at 13 bases. The CDR3 sequence is 17 residues long. CDR1 and CDR2 from the germline V gene are SGHRS and YFSETQ. Unmatched junction bases numbered 14, after V lost 6 bases and J lost 5 bases. CDR3 loop: CASIDNPGTSGIHEQYF. The CDR3 bases are TGCGCCAGCATCGACAACCCAGGGACTAGCGGGATCCACGAGCAGTACTTC.

This clonotype was detected many times. The CDR3 spells CASSFDSSYEQYF. DNA for the CDR3: TGCGCCAGCAGCTTCGACAGCTCCTACGAGCAGTACTTC. The V and J genes are TRBV5-1 and TRBJ2-7; D is perhaps TRBD1 (5 bases). Trimming removed 2 bases at V and 0 bases at J, with 6 bases between. CDR3 length equals 13 residues. Germline V gives CDR1 SGHRS, CDR2 YFSETQ.

This clonotype was counted a few times. The rearrangement joins TRBV3-1 to TRBJ2-5; perhaps TRBD2 as D (6 bases). This CDR3 region has 16 residues. Trimming took off 4 bases at V and 4 bases at J, with 19 bases between the two ends. CDR1 LGHDT and CDR2 YNNKEL come from the germline V gene (reference sequence). The CDR3 region has the DNA TGTGCCAGCAGCCCCCCCGGGGGAGTATCAGCAGAGACCCAGTACTTC. It translates to CASSPPGGVSAETQYF.

This clonotype was seen at least ten times. The chain recombines TRBV5-1 with TRBJ1-1; D gene uncertain. The CDR3 length is 12 residues. CDR1 is SGHRS and CDR2 is YFSETQ in the germline V gene. V lost 2 bases, J lost 7 bases, and 9 bases lay in between. The CDR3 sequence: CASSLKGDEAFF. CDR3 nucleotide sequence: TGCGCCAGCAGCTTAAAGGGAGATGAAGCTTTCTTT.

The table lists this clonotype with many counts. J is TRBJ1-1 and V is TRBV9; D is uncertain. Per germline, CDR1 SGDLS and CDR2 YYNGEE. V dropped 3 bases and J dropped 8 bases, with 11 bases sitting between them. CDR3 length equals 12 residues. CDR3 sequence: CASSGLGGEAFF. CDR3 nucleotides: TGTGCCAGCAGCGGTCTCGGCGGAGAAGCTTTCTTT.

The table lists this clonotype with a few counts. The gene calls are TRBV12-3 or TRBV12-4 and TRBJ2-7; D is ambiguous. This CDR3 region has 15 residues. V gave up 4 bases and J gave up 6 bases, with 19 bases separating them. CDR3 nucleotides: TGTGCCAGCAGTTACTCGGCGGCAGCCCAATTCGAGCAGTACTTC. It codes for CASSYSAAAQFEQYF.

This clonotype was counted at least ten times. This chain uses TRBV9 with TRBJ2-2, with 9 nucleotides matching TRBD2. J lost 7 bases, V lost 3 bases, and 4 bases had no gene match. The CDR3 length is 14 residues. CDR1 and CDR2 from the germline V gene are SGDLS and YYNGEE. Written as DNA, the CDR3 is TGTGCCAGCAGCGGACTAGCGGTCGACGGGGAGCTGTTTTTT. As protein: CASSGLAVDGELFF.

The rearrangement joins TRBV30 to TRBJ1-2, with D possibly TRBD1 on 5 matching bases. V was cut by 4 bases and J by 8 bases, with 14 bases left in between. There are 12 residues in the CDR3. Looked up from germline, CDR1 is GTSNPN and CDR2 is SVGIG (reference sequence). DNA of the CDR3: TGTGCCTGGACAGGGAGAAGATTAGGCTACACCTTC. It yields the protein CAWTGRRLGYTF.

The table lists this clonotype with many counts. The chain uses TRBV24-1 and TRBJ1-1, with no clear D. This CDR3 is built from 13 residues. Trimming took off 1 base at V and 11 bases at J, with 13 bases between the two ends. Per the germline V gene, CDR1 is KGHDR and CDR2 is SFDVKD. CDR3 nucleotides: TGTGCCACCAGTGATTTCAGAGACGGGTTGGCTTTCTTT. It codes for CATSDFRDGLAFF.

This clonotype was recorded a few times. At one end, the junction sequence differs from germline, possibly due to a read error. The rearrangement links TRBV7-2 to TRBJ2-5; TRBD1 agrees at 10 bases. Germline CDR1 reads SGHTA; CDR2 reads FQGNSA. This CDR3 has 19 residues. The CDR3 DNA reads TGCGCCAGCAGTCGACGTCGACAGGGGGCAAAAGGGTACCAAGAGACCCAGTACTTC. As protein: CASSRRRQGAKGYQETQYF. Combining the CDR3 with reference TRBV7-2 and TRBJ2-5 gives the whole variable domain GAGVSQSPSNKVTEKGKDVELRCDPISGHTALYWYRQSLGQGLEFLIYFQGNSAPDKSGLPSDRFSAERTGGSVSTLTIQRTQQEDSAVYLCASSRRRQGAKGYQETQYFGPGTRLLVL.